This T cell receptor beta chain was identified in a study of T-cell memory formation after mild COVID-19. The V end lost 2 bases, the J end lost 8 bases, and 7 bases lay between the germline ends. This CDR3 has 12 amino acids. The germline gives CDR1 MNHEY, CDR2 SVGEGT. Amplification by 5'RACE using constant-segment primers produced TCR alpha and TCR beta cDNA libraries that carried sample barcodes and UMIs. TCRdb re-analysed the 5' RACE reads in MiXCR, keeping a single row per CDR3 protein. The repertoire holds approximately 450,000 distinct CDR3 sequences, with about 20% as singletons. Sequencing input: PBMCs or a T cell subset sorted from them (not recorded which). This chain links TRBV6-2 or TRBV6-3 with TRBJ2-1, with no clear D. This clonotype was sampled from an adult woman who had mild COVID-19 (a few samples of this study predate the infection). Cell type and time point are not known. The CDR3 protein is CASSYPMDEQFF. DNA of the CDR3: TGTGCCAGCAGTTACCCCATGGATGAGCAGTTCTTC.